This entry lists 31 T cell receptor beta chains sequenced from one sample in a study of T-cell memory formation after mild COVID-19. TCRdb recomputed calls from the 5' RACE reads with MiXCR, one row per CDR3 protein. The table includes about 200,000 distinct CDR3 sequences, roughly 17% detected once. Sequencing input: PBMCs or a T cell subset sorted from them (not recorded which). These receptors were taken from an adult woman who had mild COVID-19 (a few samples of this study predate the infection). Cell type and time point are not known.

This clonotype was recorded at least ten times. The V and J genes are TRBV7-2 and TRBJ2-3, with unresolved D. The CDR3 loop spans 14 amino acids. Germline V gene data show CDR1 as SGHTA and CDR2 as FQGNSA. The V and J ends lost 1 base and 4 bases respectively, with 9 bases between them. CDR3 in DNA: TGTGCCAGCAGCTTAGGGCCCGCCTCAGATACGCAGTATTTT. Translating it yields CASSLGPASDTQYF.

The rearrangement uses TRBV7-9 and TRBJ2-1; 8 bases match TRBD2. With 5 bases clipped from V and 3 bases from J, the junction kept 6 bases outside the gene matches. This CDR3 has 15 residues. Germline V CDR1 and CDR2: SEHNR, FQNEAQ (reference sequence). This chain's CDR3 is CASSPGLASYNEQFF. The CDR3 nucleotides read TGTGCCAGCAGCCCCGGACTAGCTAGCTACAATGAGCAGTTCTTC.

This clonotype came up many times. The rearrangement uses TRBV2 and TRBJ2-3, with TRBD2 matching over 8 bases. After removal of 5 bases from V and 3 bases from J, the junction contained 1 base not matched to a gene. Germline values: CDR1 SNHLY, CDR2 FYNNEI. The CDR3 has 13 amino acids. The CDR3 here is CASSPSGTDTQYF. The CDR3 DNA reads TGTGCCAGCAGTCCTAGCGGGACAGATACGCAGTATTTT.

This rearrangement joins TRBV5-1 to TRBJ2-5, with a tentative D call TRBD1 (7 bases). CDR3 length: 14 amino acids. V lost 4 bases and J lost 1, with 11 bases in between. From germline, CDR1 is SGHRS and CDR2 YFSETQ. CDR3 residues: CASSGGTAQETQYF. CDR3 nucleotides: TGCGCCAGCAGCGGAGGGACAGCCCAAGAGACCCAGTACTTC.

This chain connects TRBV20-1 to TRBJ2-3; tentative D call: TRBD2 (6 bases). Germline V lookup: CDR1 DFQATT, CDR2 SNEGSKA (reference sequence). V was shortened by 3 bases and J by 5 bases, with 18 bases between the two germline ends. CDR3 length: 15 residues. The CDR3 loop reads CSASSGSLYVDTQYF. The CDR3 DNA is TGCAGTGCTAGCTCCGGGAGTTTATATGTAGATACGCAGTATTTT.

The V and J genes are TRBV14 and TRBJ2-1; a possible D gene is TRBD2 (6 bases). With 3 bases removed from V and 0 bases from J, the gap between germline ends came to 12 bases. CDR1 and CDR2 from the germline V gene are SGHDN and FVKESK. The CDR3 totals 16 residues. The CDR3 DNA is TGTGCCAGCAGCCACTTCCGGGACTTCTCCTACAATGAGCAGTTCTTC. The encoded protein is CASSHFRDFSYNEQFF. The whole variable domain, filled in from reference TRBV14 and TRBJ2-1, reads EAGVTQFPSHSVIEKGQTVTLRCDPISGHDNLYWYRRVMGKEIKFLLHFVKESKQDESGMPNNRFLAERTGGTYSTLKVQPAELEDSGVYFCASSHFRDFSYNEQFFGPGTRLTVL.

This clonotype was counted a few times. The chain employs TRBV3-1 and TRBJ1-5; 10 bases are shared with TRBD1. Germline CDR1 LGHDT, CDR2 YNNKEL (reference sequence). J was trimmed by 5 bases and V by 1 base; bases with no gene match: 2. The CDR3 loop spans 15 amino acids. The CDR3 loop is CASSQADRGDQPQHF. CDR3 coding DNA: TGTGCCAGCAGCCAAGCGGACAGGGGGGATCAGCCCCAGCATTTT. The full variable domain, completed using reference TRBV3-1 and TRBJ1-5, is DTAVSQTPKYLVTQMGNDKSIKCEQNLGHDTMYWYKQDSKKFLKIMFSYNNKELIINETVPNRFSPKSPDKAHLNLHINSLELGDSAVYFCASSQADRGDQPQHFGDGTRLSIL.

The chain combines TRBV12-3 or TRBV12-4 with TRBJ2-1; D is undetermined. Trimming cost V 2 bases and J 0 bases, with 5 bases left between them. The CDR3 has 14 residues. The CDR3 loop reads CASSLYSSYNEQFF. CDR3 DNA sequence: TGTGCCAGCAGTTTATACAGCTCCTACAATGAGCAGTTCTTC.

V and J are TRBV7-2 and TRBJ1-5; D ambiguous. Germline V gene lookup returns CDR1 SGHTA and CDR2 FQGNSA. The CDR3 loop spans 15 amino acids. Deletions cut 1 base from V and 6 bases from J, with 13 bases between. In nucleotides, the CDR3 is TGTGCCAGCAGCTTAGGGCTGGGTCGAGGTCAGCCCCAGCATTTT. It encodes CASSLGLGRGQPQHF.

Only a few counts were recorded for this clonotype. The gene calls are TRBV5-1 and TRBJ2-2; D ambiguous. CDR3 size: 16 residues. Germline CDR1 and CDR2: SGHRS and YFSETQ. Trimming took off 0 bases at V and 2 bases at J, with 11 bases between the two ends. The DNA for the CDR3 is TGCGCCAGCAGCTTGGTGATGTCCGGCAACACCGGGGAGCTGTTTTTT. Translating gives CASSLVMSGNTGELFF.

Only a few counts were recorded for this clonotype. The chain uses TRBV9 and TRBJ1-2; D uncertain. Trimming left V 5 bases short and J 1 base short, with 9 bases between. The CDR3 runs 13 residues. Per germline, CDR1 SGDLS and CDR2 YYNGEE. CDR3 sequence reads: CASSPDINYGYTF. The CDR3 nucleotides are TGTGCCAGCAGTCCTGACATTAACTATGGCTACACCTTC.

The chain joins TRBV7-9 to TRBJ1-1; D possibly corresponds to TRBD1 (5 bases). Germline V gene sequence: CDR1 SEHNR, CDR2 FQNEAQ (reference sequence). This CDR3 comprises 16 residues. V lost 4 bases and J 4 bases, leaving 19 bases between the germline ends. The CDR3 region has the DNA TGTGCCAGCAGCTCCCTGAACGGGACTTGGGTCACTGAAGCTTTCTTT. This codes for CASSSLNGTWVTEAFF.

This chain connects TRBV20-1 to TRBJ2-1; perhaps TRBD1 as D (6 bases). V lost 6 bases and J 0 bases, leaving 15 bases between the germline ends. Germline loops: CDR1 DFQATT, CDR2 SNEGSKA (reference sequence). The CDR3 is 15 residues long. The CDR3 reads CSAKIGQSSYNEQFF. The CDR3 region has the DNA TGCAGTGCCAAAATTGGACAGTCCTCCTACAATGAGCAGTTCTTC.

The table lists this clonotype with a few counts. The chain recombines TRBV5-1 with TRBJ2-1; the match to TRBD2 covers 9 bases. Germline values: CDR1 SGHRS, CDR2 YFSETQ. The length of the CDR3 is 17 residues. The J segment lost 4 bases and the V segment lost 4 bases, leaving 12 bases of the junction unmatched. The CDR3 DNA is TGCGCCAGCAGCCTCCGTGATGCGGGGGGGCGATACAATGAGCAGTTCTTC. As protein: CASSLRDAGGRYNEQFF.

This clonotype has a handful of counts. This rearrangement joins TRBV7-2 to TRBJ1-2; 9 nucleotides agree with TRBD1. J was trimmed by 5 bases and V by 0 bases; bases with no gene match: 7. CDR1 and CDR2 from the germline V gene are SGHTA and FQGNSA. The CDR3 length is 16 residues. DNA for the CDR3: TGTGCCAGCAGCTTAGCTCCGGGACAGGGTTTTTATGGCTACACCTTC. It translates to CASSLAPGQGFYGYTF.

CDR3 sequence reads: CASSLSRGGNQPQHF. The CDR3 DNA sequence: TGTGCCAGCAGTTTATCCAGGGGAGGCAATCAGCCCCAGCATTTT. V and J are TRBV12-3 or TRBV12-4 and TRBJ1-5; D might be TRBD1 (6 bases). The V end lost 2 bases, the J end lost 2 bases, and 10 bases lay between the germline ends. The CDR3 is 15 amino acids.

The V gene is TRBV3-1, the J gene TRBJ2-3; TRBD2 matches at 12 bases. CDR3 size: 16 residues. Germline V gene lookup returns CDR1 LGHDT and CDR2 YNNKEL (reference sequence). The trim removed 6 bases at V and 5 bases at J, leaving 9 bases unmatched. The CDR3 is CASSPSPGLAGDTQYF. The CDR3 DNA sequence: TGTGCCAGCAGTCCGAGTCCGGGACTAGCGGGAGATACGCAGTATTTT.

This clonotype was observed a few times. The V and J genes are TRBV5-1 and TRBJ1-1; 7 bases are a match to TRBD1. The J segment lost 5 bases and the V segment lost 1 base, leaving 2 bases of the junction unmatched. Germline V gene lookup returns CDR1 SGHRS and CDR2 YFSETQ. The CDR3 consists of 13 residues. This CDR3 reads CASSLQGVTEAFF. CDR3 nucleotide sequence: TGCGCCAGCAGCTTGCAGGGGGTAACTGAAGCTTTCTTT.

The genes are TRBV5-1 and TRBJ2-1; 7 nucleotides align to TRBD1. Germline lookup yields CDR1 SGHRS and CDR2 YFSETQ. There are 15 residues in the CDR3. The trim removed 4 bases at V and 2 bases at J, leaving 6 bases unmatched. The CDR3 DNA reads TGCGCCAGCAGCGGGGGACAGTCTCCCTACAATGAGCAGTTCTTC. It encodes CASSGGQSPYNEQFF.

The table lists this clonotype with a few counts. The gene calls are TRBV7-2 and TRBJ2-6, with D perhaps matching TRBD2 (7 bases). CDR3 length: 16 residues. Trimming cost V 4 bases and J 0 bases, with 10 bases left between them. Germline loops: CDR1 SGHTA, CDR2 FQGNSA. The CDR3: CASSWGGGSGANVLTF. The CDR3 coding sequence is TGTGCCAGCAGCTGGGGAGGGGGCTCTGGGGCCAACGTCCTGACTTTC.

This clonotype was observed a few times. The rearrangement joins TRBV30 to TRBJ2-3; 13 bases fit TRBD2. Germline V lookup: CDR1 GTSNPN, CDR2 SVGIG (reference sequence). The CDR3 loop spans 14 amino acids. Unmatched junction bases numbered 7, after V lost 5 bases and J lost 8 bases. The CDR3 region is CAWGLAGAGGTQYF. The CDR3 DNA sequence: TGTGCCTGGGGACTAGCGGGGGCCGGGGGTACGCAGTATTTT.

This clonotype was seen ten or more times. The chain has TRBV7-9 and TRBJ2-1, with TRBD1 matching over 8 bases. The V gene's germline CDR1 is SEHNR and CDR2 FQNEAQ (reference sequence). The junction had 15 bases not matched to a gene; V was cut back by 7 bases and J by 10 bases. CDR3 length: 15 residues. The CDR3, as DNA: TGTGCCAGCACCCTCATAGCAGGGGGCCCGGGGGAGCAGTTCTTC. Amino acid sequence: CASTLIAGGPGEQFF.

A few counts support this clonotype. The chain recombines TRBV12-3 or TRBV12-4 with TRBJ2-6; D is possibly TRBD2 (6 bases). This CDR3 has 18 residues. V shed 5 bases and J shed 0 bases, with 17 bases lying between them. The CDR3 nucleotides are TGTGCCAGCAGTCCCCGCGGAGGGGCGAGCTCTGGGGCCAACGTCCTGACTTTC. This gives the protein CASSPRGGASSGANVLTF.

This clonotype was seen a handful of times. The chain carries TRBV3-1 and TRBJ2-1, with a possible D match to TRBD2 (6 bases). CDR3 length: 16 residues. Deletions cut 0 bases from V and 1 base from J, with 10 bases between. From germline, CDR1 is LGHDT and CDR2 YNNKEL (reference sequence). CDR3 protein: CASSQEALASYNEQFF. CDR3 bases: TGTGCCAGCAGCCAAGAGGCACTAGCATCCTACAATGAGCAGTTCTTC.

The rearrangement links TRBV24-1 to TRBJ2-2, with 10 nucleotides matching TRBD1. J gave up 7 bases and V 4 bases, and 8 bases lay outside the gene matches. This CDR3 has 16 residues. CDR1 KGHDR and CDR2 SFDVKD come from the germline V gene. The CDR3 DNA follows: TGTGCCACCAGTGACCCTGGGACAGGGGAGATCGGGGAGCTGTTTTTT. This encodes CATSDPGTGEIGELFF.

This clonotype was counted between two and nine times. The V and J genes are TRBV12-3 or TRBV12-4 and TRBJ2-1; 8 bases fit TRBD1. The CDR3 contains 16 residues. V gave up 5 bases and J gave up 1 base; unmatched junction bases: 7. The CDR3 spells CASSARTGTSYNEQFF. In nucleotides, the CDR3 is TGTGCCAGCAGTGCCAGGACAGGGACTTCCTACAATGAGCAGTTCTTC.

The table lists this clonotype with a few counts. The chain combines TRBV28 with TRBJ2-3; D not certain. CDR3 length equals 13 residues. CDR1 MDHEN and CDR2 SYDVKM come from the germline V gene. Trimming stripped 6 bases from V and 5 bases from J, with 12 bases between. CDR3 in amino acids: CASRHRELDTQYF. CDR3 in DNA: TGTGCCAGCAGACATAGAGAGCTAGATACGCAGTATTTT.

This sequence joins TRBV7-2 and TRBJ1-1, with D possibly being TRBD1 (5 bases). CDR3 size: 12 residues. The germline CDR1 and CDR2 sequences are SGHTA and FQGNSA. Deletions cut 6 bases from V and 8 bases from J, with 13 bases between. CDR3 loop: CASRPDRGEAFF. As DNA, the CDR3 is TGTGCCAGCAGACCCGACAGAGGAGAAGCTTTCTTT.

Here the CDR3 reads CASSLAGLYTGELFF. The CDR3 nucleotides read TGTGCCAGCAGCTTGGCAGGGTTGTACACCGGGGAGCTGTTTTTT. The V call is TRBV5-6, the J call TRBJ2-2; possible D gene TRBD1, 5 bases. Trimming left V 0 bases short and J 3 bases short, with 9 bases between. Germline CDR1 and CDR2: SGHDT and YYEEEE. The CDR3 covers 15 residues.

The chain is built from TRBV6-5 and TRBJ1-1; the D is unclear. V lost 2 bases, J lost 7 bases, and 17 bases lay in between. Germline V lookup: CDR1 MNHEY, CDR2 SVGAGI. The CDR3 is made up of 15 amino acids. The CDR3 is CASSYDRPGVGEAFF. In nucleotides, the CDR3 is TGTGCCAGCAGTTACGACCGGCCCGGAGTGGGTGAAGCTTTCTTT.

V is TRBV5-1 and J is TRBJ2-2; 13 bases are shared with TRBD2. The CDR3 covers 20 residues. Germline CDR1 and CDR2: SGHRS and YFSETQ. J was trimmed by 1 base and V by 5 bases; bases with no gene match: 14. CDR3 in amino acids: CASSPLGLAGLLWNTGELFF. Written as DNA, the CDR3 is TGCGCCAGCAGTCCCCTGGGACTAGCGGGATTGCTTTGGAACACCGGGGAGCTGTTTTTT.